This record covers a single TCR beta chain. Its antigen remains unidentified. The data stem from a study of OX40 agonist ivuxolimab in advanced cancers. Study-wide background: Ivuxolimab, an antibody acting as an agonist of OX40 (CD134), was used to treat patients. Dose-escalation subjects each had hepatocellular carcinoma, melanoma, renal cell or head and neck cancer.

General study points: The specificity for antigen of the expanded peripheral T cells was not determined.

The repertoire was sequenced with immunoSEQ multiplex PCR; TCRdb's copy has only in-frame clones and lacks some. The sample records around 62,000 clones, more than 70% being singletons. The TCR sequence derives from an adult with an advanced solid tumor such as melanoma, head and neck, liver or kidney cancer. The sample was CD4+ or CD8+ T cells sorted from blood, taken in a trial of the OX40 agonist ivuxolimab.

The CDR3 region is CASSPRTGNTEAFF. The CDR3, as DNA: TGCGCCAGCAGCCCCCGGACAGGGAACACTGAAGCTTTCTTT. The chain employs TRBV5-1 and TRBJ1-1; 7 bases line up with TRBD1. J lost 1 base, V lost 4 bases, and 4 bases had no gene match. The germline V gene has CDR1 SGHRS and CDR2 YFSETQ. The CDR3 spans 14 residues.